These T cell receptor beta chains were read from a single sample in a study of response to subunit inactivated influenza vaccine. TCRdb analysed the RT-PCR reads with MiXCR anew, one entry per CDR3 protein. The top ten clones hold 10% of a sample with a few hundred thousand distinct CDR3 sequences, 22% of them seen once. The sequencing used PBMCs from blood, collected around 22 months after vaccination. Receptors were obtained from a man between 50 and 75 years old who received an inactivated influenza vaccine. The conserved cysteine and the conserved F or W are not part of the CDR3 here.

>TRBJ2-3|TRBV20-1
SARASGAGVADTQY
>TRBJ1-1|TRBV5-1
ASSLGPGTGMTEAF
>TRBJ1-2|TRBV7-2
ASSQVADYGYT
>TRBJ2-1|TRBV7-6
ASGTSGYYNEQF
>TRBJ2-1|TRBV29-1
SARAGDSYNEQF
>TRBJ2-5|TRBV29-1
SVGQGLETQY
>TRBJ2-1|TRBV13
ASSMGPPGYEQF
>TRBJ1-1|TRBV6-1
ASSPRGGGGPGEAF
>TRBJ2-3|TRBV9
ASASGGQSTDTQY
>TRBJ2-3|TRBV5-1
ASSLGASTDTQY
>TRBJ2-5|TRBV6-1
ASSTYTRGRETQY
>TRBJ1-1|TRBV12-3/TRBV12-4
ASKGPNTEAF
>TRBJ1-4|TRBV27
ASSPLNEKLF
>TRBJ2-1|TRBV18
ASSISSGSSSEQF
>TRBJ1-1|TRBV7-9
ASSFFQMNTEAF
>TRBJ2-1|TRBV20-1
SARDGGLADKGEQF
>TRBJ2-7|TRBV27
ASSYTGARQY
>TRBJ2-1|TRBV12-3/TRBV12-4
ASSHGNEQF
>TRBJ1-2|TRBV28
ASSKTRGGDGYT
>TRBJ2-1|TRBV7-3
ASSLGSGSNEQF
>TRBJ2-7|TRBV3-1
ASSRPGELGEQY
>TRBJ1-2|TRBV3-1
ASSQRGRGDYT
>TRBJ2-1|TRBV7-8
ASSLVQGSGQF
>TRBJ2-7|TRBV7-9
ASSLGLGRSYEQY
>TRBJ2-7|TRBV20-1
SAGPGIYEQY
>TRBJ1-3|TRBV29-1
SVEDRETGNTIY
>TRBJ2-1|TRBV27
ASSFEGGPSGEQF
>TRBJ2-2|TRBV5-1
ASSQGTSTGELF
>TRBJ2-1|TRBV20-1
SARDQQGDTSYEQF
>TRBJ2-5|TRBV20-1
SALQGNQETQY
>TRBJ1-4|TRBV15
ATSPRDGYNEKLF
>TRBJ2-7|TRBV7-6
ASSPLSTSGSYEQY
>TRBJ2-1|TRBV4-3
ASSRKGQNLYNEQF
>TRBJ1-3|TRBV28
ASSFFLGVRGNTIY
>TRBJ1-5|TRBV20-1
SARDPNRKSKSYGPQH
>TRBJ2-3|TRBV7-9
ASSLRAGRTDTQY
>TRBJ2-1|TRBV5-1
ASSLPKLAGPSTYNEQF
>TRBJ1-3|TRBV6-1
ASREGQPGNTIY
>TRBJ1-2|TRBV27
ASSLYRGHGYT
>TRBJ1-2|TRBV7-2
ASSFTPGQGFIYGYT
>TRBJ1-6|TRBV12-3/TRBV12-4
ASISEGGGNSPLH
>TRBJ2-7|TRBV12-3/TRBV12-4
ASSSDRQGWYEQY
>TRBJ2-3|TRBV7-2
ASSLWTYTDTQY
>TRBJ2-1|TRBV28
ASSAIAGQANYNEQF
>TRBJ2-7|TRBV7-2
ASSLQTGSAYEQY
>TRBJ1-5|TRBV20-1
SASRSRRDSNQPQH
>TRBJ1-1|TRBV10-3
AISEVAENTEAF
>TRBJ1-4|TRBV4-3
ASSQDFTGGRGEKLF
>TRBJ2-3|TRBV10-3
AISPPGGAADTQY
>TRBJ1-6|TRBV7-2
ASSLAARGLVSPLH
>TRBJ1-6|TRBV7-2
ASSSGASGGPLH
>TRBJ1-1|TRBV20-1
SARAGHINTEAF
>TRBJ1-2|TRBV7-2
ASSLSFQTSSYGYT